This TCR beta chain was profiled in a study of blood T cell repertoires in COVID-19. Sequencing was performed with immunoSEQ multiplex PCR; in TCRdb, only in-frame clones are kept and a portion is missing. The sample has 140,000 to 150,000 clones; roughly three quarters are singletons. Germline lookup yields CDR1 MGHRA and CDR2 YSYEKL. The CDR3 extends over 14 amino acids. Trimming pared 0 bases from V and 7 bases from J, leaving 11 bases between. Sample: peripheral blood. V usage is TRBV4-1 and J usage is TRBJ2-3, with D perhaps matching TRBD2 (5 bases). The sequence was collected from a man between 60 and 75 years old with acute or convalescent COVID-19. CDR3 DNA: TGCGCCAGCAGCCAAGACGCCCGCGGGTATACGCAGTATTTT. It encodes CASSQDARGYTQYF.